The 5 T cell receptor beta chains below all came from one sample that was sequenced in a study of cytomegalovirus exposure and HLA in healthy donors. The assay was immunoSEQ multiplex PCR, and TCRdb's table has in-frame clones only and misses some. This sample yields about 64,000 clones, of which roughly 89% are seen a single time; about 1.5% belongs to the top ten. The sequencing input was PBMCs. The receptor set was obtained from a woman between 18 and 29 years old in good health and CMV-seronegative.

This clone was seen more than once but under ten times. J is TRBJ1-1 and V is TRBV7-3, with D hard to call. Trimming cost V 5 bases and J 2 bases, with 12 bases left between them. The germline V gene has CDR1 SGHTA and CDR2 FQGTGA. The CDR3 is made up of 14 amino acids. The DNA for the CDR3 is TGTGCCAGCAGCAAAGGTGGCGGCAACACTGAAGCTTTCTTT. Protein product: CASSKGGGNTEAFF.

This clone was counted a single time. The CDR3 region is CSVWEGRETQYF. In DNA, the CDR3 is TGCAGCGTTTGGGAGGGCAGGGAGACCCAGTACTTC. The V gene is TRBV29-1, the J gene TRBJ2-5; 7 nucleotides align to TRBD2. CDR3 length equals 12 residues. Per germline, CDR1 SQVTM and CDR2 ANQGSEA. Losses at the gene ends were 5 bases for V and 5 bases for J; bases not matched to a gene: 5.

V is TRBV13 and J is TRBJ1-1; tentative D call: TRBD1 (6 bases). Between the trimmed V and J ends, which lost 5 bases and 2 bases, there was a span of 18 bases. CDR1 and CDR2 from the germline V gene are PRHDT and FYEKMQ (reference sequence). This CDR3 comprises 16 residues. CDR3 DNA: TGTGCCAGCAGCCCGACTTCAGGGGTACGAAACACTGAAGCTTTCTTT. Its protein product is CASSPTSGVRNTEAFF.

The gene calls are TRBV9 and TRBJ1-3; the match to TRBD1 covers 7 bases. The V and J ends lost 0 bases and 2 bases, in that order; junction bases with no gene match: 5. The CDR3 runs to 16 residues. Germline lookup yields CDR1 SGDLS and CDR2 YYNGEE. The CDR3 DNA reads TGTGCCAGCAGCGTAGCCGCGACAGGGCCTGGAAACACCATATATTTT. As protein: CASSVAATGPGNTIYF.

This clone was found once. The chain uses TRBV7-8 and TRBJ1-1; D not resolved. This CDR3 comprises 13 residues. The germline CDR1 and CDR2 sequences are SGHVS and FQNEAQ. Trimming cost V 4 bases and J 4 bases, with 10 bases left between them. CDR3 DNA sequence: TGTGCCAGCAGCTCCAGGCCCGGCACTGAAGCTTTCTTT. Translated, it gives CASSSRPGTEAFF.